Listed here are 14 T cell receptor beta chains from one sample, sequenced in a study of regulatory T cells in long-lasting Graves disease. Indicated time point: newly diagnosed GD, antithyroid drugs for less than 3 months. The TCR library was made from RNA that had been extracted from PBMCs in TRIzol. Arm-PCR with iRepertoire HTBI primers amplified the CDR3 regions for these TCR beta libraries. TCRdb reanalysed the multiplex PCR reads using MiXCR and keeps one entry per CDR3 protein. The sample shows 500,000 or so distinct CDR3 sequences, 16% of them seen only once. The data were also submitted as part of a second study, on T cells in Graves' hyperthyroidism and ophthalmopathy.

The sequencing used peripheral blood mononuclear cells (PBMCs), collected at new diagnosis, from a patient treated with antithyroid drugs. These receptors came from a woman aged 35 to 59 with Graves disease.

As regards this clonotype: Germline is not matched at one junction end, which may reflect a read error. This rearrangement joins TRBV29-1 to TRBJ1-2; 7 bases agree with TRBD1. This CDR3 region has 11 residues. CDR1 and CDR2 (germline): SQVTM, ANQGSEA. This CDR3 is CSVEGTVGYTF. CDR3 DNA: TGCAGCGTCGAAGGGACAGTCGGCTACACCTTC.

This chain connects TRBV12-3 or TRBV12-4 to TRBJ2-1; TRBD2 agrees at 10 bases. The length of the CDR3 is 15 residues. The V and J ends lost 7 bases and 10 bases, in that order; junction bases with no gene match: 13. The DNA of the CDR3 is TGTGCCAGCAAATACGGGACTAGCGCCTATGGCGAGCAGTTCTTC. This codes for CASKYGTSAYGEQFF.

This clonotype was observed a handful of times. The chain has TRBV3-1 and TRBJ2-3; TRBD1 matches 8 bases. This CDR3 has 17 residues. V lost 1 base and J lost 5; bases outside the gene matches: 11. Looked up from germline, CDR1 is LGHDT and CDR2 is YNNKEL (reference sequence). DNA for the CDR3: TGTGCCAGCAGCCAAGCTTCCCTGGGGACAGGTCAAGATACGCAGTATTTT. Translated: CASSQASLGTGQDTQYF.

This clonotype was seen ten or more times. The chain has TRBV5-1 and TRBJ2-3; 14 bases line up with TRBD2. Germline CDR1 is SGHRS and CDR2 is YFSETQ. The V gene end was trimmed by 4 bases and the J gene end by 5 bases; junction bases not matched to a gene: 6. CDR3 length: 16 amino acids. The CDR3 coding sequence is TGCGCCAGCAGCCCGGGGACTAGCGGGGGAATAGATACGCAGTATTTT. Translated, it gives CASSPGTSGGIDTQYF.

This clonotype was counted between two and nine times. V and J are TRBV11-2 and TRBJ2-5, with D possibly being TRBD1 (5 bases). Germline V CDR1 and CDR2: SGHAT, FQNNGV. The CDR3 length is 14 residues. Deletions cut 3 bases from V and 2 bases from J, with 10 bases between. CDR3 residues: CASSFTGSQETQYF. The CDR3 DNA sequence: TGTGCCAGCAGCTTTACAGGTTCGCAAGAGACCCAGTACTTC.

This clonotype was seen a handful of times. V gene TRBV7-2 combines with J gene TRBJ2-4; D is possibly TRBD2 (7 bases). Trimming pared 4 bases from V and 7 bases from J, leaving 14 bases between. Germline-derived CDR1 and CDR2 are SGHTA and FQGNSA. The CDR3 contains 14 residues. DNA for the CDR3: TGTGCCAGCAGCTGGGGCGCGGGGGCCAACATTCAGTACTTC. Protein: CASSWGAGANIQYF.

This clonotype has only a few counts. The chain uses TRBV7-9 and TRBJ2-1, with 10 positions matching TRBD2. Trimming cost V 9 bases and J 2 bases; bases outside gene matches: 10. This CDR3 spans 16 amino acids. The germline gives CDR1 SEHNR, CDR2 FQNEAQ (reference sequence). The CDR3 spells CASLGFSGGTYNEQFF. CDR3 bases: TGTGCCAGTCTGGGTTTTAGCGGGGGGACCTACAATGAGCAGTTCTTC.

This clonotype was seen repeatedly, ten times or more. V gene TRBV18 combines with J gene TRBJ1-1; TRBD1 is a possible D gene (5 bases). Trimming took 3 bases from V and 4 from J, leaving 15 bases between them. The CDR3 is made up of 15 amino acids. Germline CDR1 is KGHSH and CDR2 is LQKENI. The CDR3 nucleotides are TGTGCCAGCTCACCTGGGCAGGGAGGACTCACTGAAGCTTTCTTT. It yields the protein CASSPGQGGLTEAFF.

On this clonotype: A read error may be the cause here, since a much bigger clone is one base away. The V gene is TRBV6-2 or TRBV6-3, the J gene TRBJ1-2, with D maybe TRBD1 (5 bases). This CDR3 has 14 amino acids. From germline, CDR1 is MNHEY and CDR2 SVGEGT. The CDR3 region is CASSFPGLDYGHTF. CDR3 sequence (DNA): TGTGCCAGCAGTTTTCCGGGACTGGACTATGGCCACACCTTC.

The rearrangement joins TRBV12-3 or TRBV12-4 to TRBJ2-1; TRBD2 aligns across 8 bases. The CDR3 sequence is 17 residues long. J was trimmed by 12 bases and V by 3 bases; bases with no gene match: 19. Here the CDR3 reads CASSFESMGRDAGGQFF. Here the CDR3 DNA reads TGTGCCAGCAGTTTTGAGAGTATGGGACGGGATGCGGGGGGGCAGTTCTTC.

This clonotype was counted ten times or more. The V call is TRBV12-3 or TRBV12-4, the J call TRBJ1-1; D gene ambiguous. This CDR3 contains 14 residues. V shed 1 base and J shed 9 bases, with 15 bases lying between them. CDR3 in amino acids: CASSLEQSLSKAFF. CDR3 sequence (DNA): TGTGCCAGCAGTTTAGAACAGTCTCTTTCGAAAGCTTTCTTT.

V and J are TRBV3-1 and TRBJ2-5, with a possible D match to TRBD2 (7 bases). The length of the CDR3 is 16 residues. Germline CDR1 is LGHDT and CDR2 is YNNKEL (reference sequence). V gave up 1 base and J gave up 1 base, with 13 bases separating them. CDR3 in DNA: TGTGCCAGCAGCCAAGGAAACGGGGGGCCCCAAGAGACCCAGTACTTC. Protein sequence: CASSQGNGGPQETQYF.

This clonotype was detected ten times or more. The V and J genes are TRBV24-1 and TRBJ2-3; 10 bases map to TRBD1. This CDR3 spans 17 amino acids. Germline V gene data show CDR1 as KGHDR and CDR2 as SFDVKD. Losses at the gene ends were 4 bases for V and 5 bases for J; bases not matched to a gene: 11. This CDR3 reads CATSDPHRQGAGDTQYF. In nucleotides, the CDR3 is TGTGCCACCAGTGACCCCCATCGACAGGGGGCTGGAGATACGCAGTATTTT.

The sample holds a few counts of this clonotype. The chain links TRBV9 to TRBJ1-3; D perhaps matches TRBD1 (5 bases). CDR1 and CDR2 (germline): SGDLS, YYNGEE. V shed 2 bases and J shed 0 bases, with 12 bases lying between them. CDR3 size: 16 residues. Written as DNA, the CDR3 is TGTGCCAGCAGCGTGATGGGACGCCTCTCTGGAAACACCATATATTTT. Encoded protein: CASSVMGRLSGNTIYF. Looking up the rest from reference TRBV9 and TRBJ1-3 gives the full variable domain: DSGVTQTPKHLITATGQRVTLRCSPRSGDLSVYWYQQSLDQGLQFLIQYYNGEERAKGNILERFSAQQFPDLHSELNLSSLELGDSALYFCASSVMGRLSGNTIYFGEGSWLTVV.